These 26 T cell receptor beta chains came from one sample sequenced in a study of identical twins. TCRdb re-analysed the 5' RACE reads in MiXCR, keeping a single row per CDR3 protein. Here the sample spans around 340,000 distinct CDR3 sequences, about 10% being singletons. Sequencing used naive T cells sorted from blood. These receptors all stem from a woman aged 45-65 years in good health.

This clonotype has more than one count but fewer than ten. The rearrangement links TRBV6-5 to TRBJ2-7; 8 positions agree with TRBD1. The germline V gene encodes CDR1 MNHEY and CDR2 SVGAGI. Losses at the gene ends were 6 bases for V and 3 bases for J; bases not matched to a gene: 10. The CDR3 is 15 amino acids. CDR3 bases: TGTGCCAGCAGACGGGGGACAGGCGACTTCTACGAGCAGTACTTC. Amino acids: CASRRGTGDFYEQYF.

This clonotype appeared many times. The V call is TRBV7-3, the J call TRBJ2-2, with D hard to call. The germline V and J ends were trimmed by 3 bases and 6 bases, with 11 bases remaining between them. The CDR3 is 14 amino acids. Looked up from germline, CDR1 is SGHTA and CDR2 is FQGTGA. The CDR3 DNA follows: TGTGCCAGCAGCTTGTCCAGTCCCTCCGGGGAGCTGTTTTTT. This gives the protein CASSLSSPSGELFF.

This clonotype has just a few counts. The chain joins TRBV19 to TRBJ2-1; 9 nucleotides line up with TRBD2. After removal of 3 bases from V and 0 bases from J, the junction contained 6 bases not matched to a gene. The CDR3 is made up of 17 amino acids. Germline assignment: CDR1 LNHDA and CDR2 SQIVND (reference sequence). CDR3 residues: CASSILSSGASYNEQFF. The CDR3 DNA reads as TGTGCCAGTAGTATCCTGTCTAGCGGGGCCTCCTACAATGAGCAGTTCTTC.

Many counts were recorded for this clonotype. The chain is built from TRBV27 and TRBJ1-1, with D perhaps matching TRBD1 (6 bases). The CDR3 has 13 amino acids. The V end was cut by 8 bases, the J end by 1 base, with 11 bases between. CDR1 and CDR2 (germline): MNHEY, SMNVEV (reference sequence). The CDR3 DNA follows: TGTGCCAGCGGGACATCGTCGAACACTGAAGCTTTCTTT. It specifies CASGTSSNTEAFF.

Only a few counts were recorded for this clonotype. The chain has TRBV6-2 or TRBV6-3 and TRBJ1-1; TRBD1 is a possible D gene (6 bases). Germline V gene sequence: CDR1 MNHEY, CDR2 SVGEGT. The CDR3 totals 15 residues. The V end lost 6 bases, the J end lost 1 base, and 15 bases lay between the germline ends. The CDR3 DNA reads TGTGCCAGCAGCCTACTGGGGGCACGGAACACTGAAGCTTTCTTT. Translating it yields CASSLLGARNTEAFF.

V usage is TRBV30 and J usage is TRBJ1-2; D unclear. Trimming left V 2 bases short and J 8 bases short, with 12 bases between. CDR3 size: 12 residues. Germline V gene lookup returns CDR1 GTSNPN and CDR2 SVGIG (reference sequence). CDR3 protein: CAWSTPPAGYTF. The CDR3 DNA is TGTGCCTGGAGTACCCCCCCCGCGGGCTACACCTTC.

The chain joins TRBV13 to TRBJ2-2, with 8 bases identical to TRBD2. The length of the CDR3 is 18 residues. Germline CDR1 is PRHDT and CDR2 is FYEKMQ (reference sequence). J was trimmed by 1 base and V by 5 bases; bases with no gene match: 12. CDR3 sequence: CASSIYSGTRRNTGELFF. CDR3 nucleotide sequence: TGTGCCAGCAGCATCTACTCCGGGACTAGAAGGAACACCGGGGAGCTGTTTTTT.

Many counts were recorded for this clonotype. The chain carries TRBV5-1 and TRBJ2-4; 7 bases are shared with TRBD1. CDR1 SGHRS and CDR2 YFSETQ come from the germline V gene. Unmatched junction bases numbered 11, after V lost 3 bases and J lost 14 bases. The length of the CDR3 is 13 residues. The CDR3 DNA is TGCGCCAGCAGCTCCACAGGGGCCCAGGTTAAGTACTTC. This translates into CASSSTGAQVKYF.

This clonotype was seen ten or more times. This sequence joins TRBV29-1 and TRBJ2-1, with 9 bases aligning to TRBD1. Germline lookup yields CDR1 SQVTM and CDR2 ANQGSEA. J was trimmed by 7 bases and V by 0 bases; bases with no gene match: 10. The CDR3 loop spans 16 amino acids. The CDR3 sequence: CSVEDRGTGIGNEQFF. In DNA form, the CDR3 reads TGCAGCGTTGAAGATCGGGGGACAGGGATCGGGAATGAGCAGTTCTTC.

Ten or more counts support this clonotype. V and J are TRBV5-1 and TRBJ1-5; D unresolved. The V end lost 0 bases, the J end lost 5 bases, and 27 bases lay between the germline ends. The CDR3 covers 20 residues. Germline CDR1 reads SGHRS; CDR2 reads YFSETQ. CDR3 sequence (DNA): TGCGCCAGCAGCTTGGCCTCTGTACCACCGGGCAGGCGCCAAGATCAGCCCCAGCATTTT. Protein product: CASSLASVPPGRRQDQPQHF.

This clonotype appeared a few times. The J gene is TRBJ2-3, the V gene TRBV12-3 or TRBV12-4, with a possible D match to TRBD2 (6 bases). The CDR3 is 13 residues long. V lost 6 bases and J lost 4, with 11 bases in between. The CDR3 region is CASRPTSPDTQYF. The CDR3, as DNA: TGTGCCAGCAGGCCCACTAGCCCAGATACGCAGTATTTT.

This clonotype was seen repeatedly, ten times or more. The CDR3: CASSSTGVAGTSGIDTQYF. The CDR3, as DNA: TGCGCCAGCAGCTCGACAGGGGTCGCCGGGACTAGCGGGATAGATACGCAGTATTTT. The chain is built from TRBV5-1 and TRBJ2-3; 13 bases agree with TRBD2. Germline CDR1 SGHRS, CDR2 YFSETQ. The ends lost 3 bases at V and 5 bases at J; junction bases unmatched: 15. This CDR3 is 19 amino acids long. The variable domain in full, with the rest retrieved from reference TRBV5-1 and TRBJ2-3, is KAGVTQTPRYLIKTRGQQVTLSCSPISGHRSVSWYQQTPGQGLQFLFEYFSETQRNKGNFPGRFSGRQFSNSRSEMNVSTLELGDSALYLCASSSTGVAGTSGIDTQYFGPGTRLTVL.

At least ten counts were recorded for this clonotype. The chain has TRBV2 and TRBJ2-1; 9 nucleotides align to TRBD1. Trimming cost V 3 bases and J 15 bases; bases outside gene matches: 6. In germline, CDR1 is SNHLY, CDR2 FYNNEI. CDR3 length: 12 amino acids. CDR3 DNA: TGTGCCAGCAGTGAGGGACAGGGAAGGGTGTTCTTC. As protein: CASSEGQGRVFF.

V usage is TRBV24-1 and J usage is TRBJ2-2; no definite D call. The CDR3 is 14 residues long. Trimming removed 7 bases from V and 3 bases from J, with 11 bases in between. Per the germline V gene, CDR1 is KGHDR and CDR2 is SFDVKD. CDR3 in amino acids: CATSRPPDTGELFF. Here the CDR3 DNA reads TGTGCCACCAGCAGGCCGCCGGACACCGGGGAGCTGTTTTTT.

This sequence joins TRBV27 and TRBJ1-6; 7 bases align to TRBD1. The CDR3 sequence is 15 residues long. The V and J ends lost 5 bases and 7 bases, in that order; junction bases with no gene match: 8. CDR1 and CDR2 (germline): MNHEY, SMNVEV (reference sequence). The CDR3 loop is CASSPGTAKNSPLHF. The CDR3 DNA reads as TGTGCCAGCAGTCCAGGGACAGCTAAAAATTCACCCCTCCACTTT.

The V call is TRBV27, the J call TRBJ2-6; a weak D match, TRBD2 (5 bases). The CDR3 is 17 residues long. Trimming pared 7 bases from V and 0 bases from J, leaving 16 bases between. The germline V gene encodes CDR1 MNHEY and CDR2 SMNVEV (reference sequence). The DNA of the CDR3 is TGTGCCAGCAACCCCTTGGGAGATATCTCTGGGGCCAACGTCCTGACTTTC. This encodes CASNPLGDISGANVLTF.

The sample holds a few counts of this clonotype. This chain joins TRBV5-1 and TRBJ2-3; D remains ambiguous. Germline V gives CDR1 SGHRS, CDR2 YFSETQ. This CDR3 is 12 amino acids long. Trimming pared 8 bases from V and 5 bases from J, leaving 12 bases between. The CDR3 protein is CASRVVGDTQYF. The CDR3 nucleotides read TGCGCCAGTCGGGTCGTGGGAGATACGCAGTATTTT.

V usage is TRBV29-1 and J usage is TRBJ1-2, with D tentatively TRBD1 (5 bases). Trimming removed 2 bases at V and 4 bases at J, with 11 bases between. Germline loops: CDR1 SQVTM, CDR2 ANQGSEA. The CDR3 contains 13 residues. Written as DNA, the CDR3 is TGCAGCGTTGAAAATACAGGCACCTATGGCTACACCTTC. Its protein is CSVENTGTYGYTF.

This clonotype was seen ten or more times. The V call is TRBV12-3 or TRBV12-4, the J call TRBJ2-1; D not resolved. The germline V and J ends were trimmed by 1 base and 10 bases, with 11 bases remaining between them. The CDR3 totals 13 residues. The DNA for the CDR3 is TGTGCCAGCAGTTTAGAGTTGGCGAGAGAGCAGTTCTTC. Its protein product is CASSLELAREQFF.

The chain carries TRBV7-9 and TRBJ2-1, with D possibly being TRBD2 (5 bases). The ends were cut back, 5 bases at V and 15 bases at J, with 14 bases in the middle. Looked up from germline, CDR1 is SEHNR and CDR2 is FQNEAQ (reference sequence). The CDR3 has 11 residues. The CDR3 sequence: CASSDTSHWFF. Here the CDR3 DNA reads TGTGCCAGCAGCGATACTAGTCACTGGTTCTTC.

This clonotype was picked up a small number of times. This chain joins TRBV7-2 and TRBJ2-7; 9 bases map to TRBD2. Germline CDR1 is SGHTA and CDR2 is FQGNSA. The CDR3 sequence is 16 residues long. Trimming removed 5 bases from V and 6 bases from J; junction bases left unmatched: 14. In nucleotides, the CDR3 is TGTGCCAGCAGCCGAGATAGGCGGGAGGGCCTTAGCGAGCAGTACTTC. Its protein is CASSRDRREGLSEQYF.

The rearrangement joins TRBV20-1 to TRBJ1-5, with D tentatively TRBD1 (5 bases). There are 13 residues in the CDR3. The V end was cut by 2 bases, the J end by 4 bases, with 9 bases between. Germline CDR1 is DFQATT and CDR2 is SNEGSKA (reference sequence). This CDR3 reads CSARWRGNQPQHF. In DNA form, the CDR3 reads TGCAGTGCTAGATGGAGGGGTAATCAGCCCCAGCATTTT.

This clonotype came up a few times. The chain has TRBV24-1 and TRBJ2-2; D is unclear. This CDR3 is built from 14 residues. Trimming left V 8 bases short and J 5 bases short, with 14 bases between. The germline CDR1 and CDR2 sequences are KGHDR and SFDVKD. The CDR3 protein is CATTLLAGTGELFF. CDR3 nucleotides: TGTGCCACCACCCTACTGGCTGGAACCGGGGAGCTGTTTTTT.

This clonotype was seen a few times. This chain links TRBV4-1 with TRBJ2-7; D is possibly TRBD2 (5 bases). Germline V gene lookup returns CDR1 MGHRA and CDR2 YSYEKL. CDR3 length: 18 amino acids. V was pared by 3 bases and J by 2 bases, with 23 bases between. CDR3 nucleotide sequence: TGCGCCAGCAGCCATTCGCGGATACAGTCGGACTTTGCCTACGAGCAGTACGTC. Translated: CASSHSRIQSDFAYEQYV.

This clonotype was seen many times. The CDR3: CASSVPGQLNTEAFF. The CDR3 coding sequence is TGCGCCAGCAGCGTCCCGGGACAGCTGAACACTGAAGCTTTCTTT. V gene TRBV5-1 combines with J gene TRBJ1-1, with TRBD1 identical over 7 bases. Trimming removed 4 bases from V and 0 bases from J; junction bases left unmatched: 6. The germline V gene encodes CDR1 SGHRS and CDR2 YFSETQ. This CDR3 comprises 15 residues.

The table lists this clonotype with many counts. This chain links TRBV20-1 with TRBJ2-7; 9 bases are shared with TRBD1. The CDR3 is 14 residues long. Germline assignment: CDR1 DFQATT and CDR2 SNEGSKA (reference sequence). The V and J ends lost 5 bases and 3 bases, in that order; junction bases with no gene match: 8. The CDR3 DNA follows: TGCAGTGCTCTTACCGGGACAGGGTTCTACGAGCAGTACTTC. This gives the protein CSALTGTGFYEQYF.